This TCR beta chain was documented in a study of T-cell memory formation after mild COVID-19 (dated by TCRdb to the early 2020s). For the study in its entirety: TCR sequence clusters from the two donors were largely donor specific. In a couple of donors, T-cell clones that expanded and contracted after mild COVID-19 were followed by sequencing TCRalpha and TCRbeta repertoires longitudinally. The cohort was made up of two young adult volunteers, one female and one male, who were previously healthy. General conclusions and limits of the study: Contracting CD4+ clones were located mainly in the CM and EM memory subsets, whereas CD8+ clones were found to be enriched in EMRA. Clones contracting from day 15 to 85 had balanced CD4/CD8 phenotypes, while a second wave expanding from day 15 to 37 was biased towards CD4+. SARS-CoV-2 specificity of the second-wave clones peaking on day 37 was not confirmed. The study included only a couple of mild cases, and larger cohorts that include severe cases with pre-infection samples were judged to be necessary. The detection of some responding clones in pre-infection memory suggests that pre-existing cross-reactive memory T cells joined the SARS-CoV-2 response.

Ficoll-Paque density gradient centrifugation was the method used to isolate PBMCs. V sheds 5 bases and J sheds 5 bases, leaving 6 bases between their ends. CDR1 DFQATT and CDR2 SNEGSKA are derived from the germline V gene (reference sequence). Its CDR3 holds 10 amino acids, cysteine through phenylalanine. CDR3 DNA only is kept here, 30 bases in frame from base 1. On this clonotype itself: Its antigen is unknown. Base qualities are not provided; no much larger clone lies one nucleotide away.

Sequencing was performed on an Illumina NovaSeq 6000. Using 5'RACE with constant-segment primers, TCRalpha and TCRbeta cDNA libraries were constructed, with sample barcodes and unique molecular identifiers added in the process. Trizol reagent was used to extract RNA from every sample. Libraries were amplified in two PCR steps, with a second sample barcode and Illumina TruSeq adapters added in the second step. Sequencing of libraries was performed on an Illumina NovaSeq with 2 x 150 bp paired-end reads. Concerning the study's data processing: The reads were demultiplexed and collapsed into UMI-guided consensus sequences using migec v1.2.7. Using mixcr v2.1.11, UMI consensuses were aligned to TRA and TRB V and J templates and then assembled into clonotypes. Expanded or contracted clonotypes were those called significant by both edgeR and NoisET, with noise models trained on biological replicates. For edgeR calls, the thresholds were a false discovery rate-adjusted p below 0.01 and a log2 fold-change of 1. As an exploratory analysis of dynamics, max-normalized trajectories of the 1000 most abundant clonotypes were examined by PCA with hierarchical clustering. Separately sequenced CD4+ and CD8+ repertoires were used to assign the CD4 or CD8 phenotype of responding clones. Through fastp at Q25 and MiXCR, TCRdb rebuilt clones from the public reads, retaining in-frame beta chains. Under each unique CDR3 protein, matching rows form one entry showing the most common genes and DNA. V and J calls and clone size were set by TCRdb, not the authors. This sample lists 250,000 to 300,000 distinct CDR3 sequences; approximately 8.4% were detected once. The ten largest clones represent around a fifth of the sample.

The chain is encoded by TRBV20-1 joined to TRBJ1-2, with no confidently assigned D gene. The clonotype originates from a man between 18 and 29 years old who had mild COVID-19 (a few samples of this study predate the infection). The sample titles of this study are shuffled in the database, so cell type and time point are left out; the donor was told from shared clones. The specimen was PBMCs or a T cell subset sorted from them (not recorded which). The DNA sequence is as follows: TGCAGTGCTGCGGTTTATGGCTACACCTTC. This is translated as CSAAVYGYTF.